This T cell receptor beta chain originates from a study of T cell changes during pregnancy in multiple sclerosis. The germline V gene has CDR1 MRHNA and CDR2 SNTAGT. The V and J ends lost 0 bases and 4 bases, in that order; junction bases with no gene match: 4. CDR3 size: 15 residues. Only in-frame clones appear in the TCRdb table, and some are missing; sequencing was by immunoSEQ multiplex PCR. The table lists about 20,000 clones, about 90% of them singletons. This clone is classed as medium-sized (0.01 to 0.1%). This receptor was taken from a female donor in good health, enrolled as a control in a pregnancy study. The chain uses TRBV6-4 and TRBJ2-3; TRBD1 matches 7 bases. The source material was CD8+ T cells from peripheral blood mononuclear cells, sampled in the second trimester of pregnancy. CDR3 in DNA: TGTGCCAGCAGTGACTCGGAAACAGGGGCAGATACGCAGTATTTT. Residues: CASSDSETGADTQYF.